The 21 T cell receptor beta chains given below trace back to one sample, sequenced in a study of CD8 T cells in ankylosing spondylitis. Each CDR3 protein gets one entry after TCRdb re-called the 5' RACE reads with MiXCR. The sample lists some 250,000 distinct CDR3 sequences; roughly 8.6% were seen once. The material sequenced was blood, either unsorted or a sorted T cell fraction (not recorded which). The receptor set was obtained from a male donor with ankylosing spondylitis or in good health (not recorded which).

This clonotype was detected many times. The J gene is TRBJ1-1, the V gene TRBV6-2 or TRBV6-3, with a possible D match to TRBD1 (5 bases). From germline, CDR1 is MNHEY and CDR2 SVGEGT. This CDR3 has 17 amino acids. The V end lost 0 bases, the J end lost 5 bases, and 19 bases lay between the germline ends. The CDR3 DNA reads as TGTGCCAGCAGTTACTCGAACCCGCGGGGCAGAGGGACTGAAGCTTTCTTT. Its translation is CASSYSNPRGRGTEAFF.

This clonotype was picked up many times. In nucleotides, the CDR3 is TGCGCCAGCAGCTTGGCTCCAGTAGGCACTAATGAAAAACTGTTTTTT. The encoded protein is CASSLAPVGTNEKLFF. The rearrangement links TRBV5-1 to TRBJ1-4; D remains ambiguous. In germline, CDR1 is SGHRS, CDR2 YFSETQ. The CDR3 covers 16 residues. V dropped 0 bases and J dropped 2 bases, with 11 bases sitting between them. Full variable domain (remainder filled in from reference TRBV5-1 and TRBJ1-4): KAGVTQTPRYLIKTRGQQVTLSCSPISGHRSVSWYQQTPGQGLQFLFEYFSETQRNKGNFPGRFSGRQFSNSRSEMNVSTLELGDSALYLCASSLAPVGTNEKLFFGSGTQLSVL.

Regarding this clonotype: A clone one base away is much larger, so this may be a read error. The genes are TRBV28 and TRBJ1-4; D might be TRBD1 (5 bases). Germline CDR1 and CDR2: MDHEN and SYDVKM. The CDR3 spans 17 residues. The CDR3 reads CANSFASVQGDNEKLFF. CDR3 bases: TGTGCCAACAGTTTCGCATCGGTCCAGGGAGATAATGAAAAACTGTTTTTT.

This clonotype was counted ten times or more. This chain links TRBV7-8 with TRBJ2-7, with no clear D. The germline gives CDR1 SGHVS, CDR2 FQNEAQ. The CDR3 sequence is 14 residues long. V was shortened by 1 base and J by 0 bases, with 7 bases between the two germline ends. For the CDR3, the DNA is TGTGCCAGCAGCTTAGTCGGTTCCTCCTACGAGCAGTACTTC. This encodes CASSLVGSSYEQYF.

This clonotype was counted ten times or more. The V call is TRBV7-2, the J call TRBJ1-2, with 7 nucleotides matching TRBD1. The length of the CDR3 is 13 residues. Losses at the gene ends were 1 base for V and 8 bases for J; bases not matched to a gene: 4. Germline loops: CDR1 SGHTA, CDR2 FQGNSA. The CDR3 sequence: CASSLEGARGYTF. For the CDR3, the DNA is TGTGCCAGCAGCTTAGAGGGGGCGAGAGGCTACACCTTC.

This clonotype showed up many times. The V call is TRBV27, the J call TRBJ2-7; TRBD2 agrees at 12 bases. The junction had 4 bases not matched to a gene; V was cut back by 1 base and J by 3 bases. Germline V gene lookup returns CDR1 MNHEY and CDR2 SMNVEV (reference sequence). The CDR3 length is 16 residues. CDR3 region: CASSLLTSGGYYEQYF. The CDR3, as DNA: TGTGCCAGCAGTTTATTGACTAGCGGGGGTTACTACGAGCAGTACTTC.

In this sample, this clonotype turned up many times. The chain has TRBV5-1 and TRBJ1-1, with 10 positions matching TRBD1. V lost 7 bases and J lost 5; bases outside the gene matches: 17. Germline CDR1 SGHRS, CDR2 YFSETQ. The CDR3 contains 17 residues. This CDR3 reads CASHTPGQGKERTEAFF. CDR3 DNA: TGCGCCAGCCACACACCGGGACAGGGGAAGGAGAGGACTGAAGCTTTCTTT.

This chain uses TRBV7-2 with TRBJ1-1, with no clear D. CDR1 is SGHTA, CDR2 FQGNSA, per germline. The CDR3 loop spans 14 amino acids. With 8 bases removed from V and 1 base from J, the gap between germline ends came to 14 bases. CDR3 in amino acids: CASGLDKGNTEAFF. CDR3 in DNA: TGTGCCAGCGGCCTAGATAAGGGGAACACTGAAGCTTTCTTT.

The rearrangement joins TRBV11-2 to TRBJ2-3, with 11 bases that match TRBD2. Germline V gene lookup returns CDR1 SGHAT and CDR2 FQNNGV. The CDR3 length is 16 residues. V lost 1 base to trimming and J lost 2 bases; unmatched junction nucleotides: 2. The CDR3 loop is CASSLGTSGHTDTQYF. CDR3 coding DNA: TGTGCCAGCAGCTTAGGGACTAGCGGGCACACAGATACGCAGTATTTT. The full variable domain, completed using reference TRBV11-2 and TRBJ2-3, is EAGVAQSPRYKIIEKRQSVAFWCNPISGHATLYWYQQILGQGPKLLIQFQNNGVVDDSQLPKDRFSAERLKGVDSTLKIQPAKLEDSAVYLCASSLGTSGHTDTQYFGPGTRLTVL.

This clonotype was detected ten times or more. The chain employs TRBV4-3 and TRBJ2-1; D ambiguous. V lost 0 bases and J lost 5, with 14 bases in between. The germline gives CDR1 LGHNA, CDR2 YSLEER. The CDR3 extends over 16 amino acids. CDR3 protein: CASSQEALGIHNEQFF. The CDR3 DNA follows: TGCGCCAGCAGCCAAGAAGCACTGGGGATCCACAATGAGCAGTTCTTC.

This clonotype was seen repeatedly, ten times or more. DNA for the CDR3: TGTGCCACCAGTGATTTCCCCGGATATGGCGGGGAGCTGTTTTTT. It encodes CATSDFPGYGGELFF. The chain is built from TRBV24-1 and TRBJ2-2; no reliable D call. V was cut by 1 base and J by 7 bases, with 12 bases left in between. The CDR3 is 15 amino acids. Germline-derived CDR1 and CDR2 are KGHDR and SFDVKD.

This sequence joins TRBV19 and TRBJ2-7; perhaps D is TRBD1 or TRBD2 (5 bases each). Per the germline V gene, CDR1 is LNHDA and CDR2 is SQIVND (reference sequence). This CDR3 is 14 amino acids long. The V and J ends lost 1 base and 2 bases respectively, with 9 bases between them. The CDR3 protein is CASSIGGRPYEQYF. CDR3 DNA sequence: TGTGCCAGTAGTATAGGGGGACGACCCTACGAGCAGTACTTC.

CDR3 DNA sequence: TGTGCCAGCAGCTTAGCGAGGAGTAGCTCCTACAATGAGCAGTTCTTC. It translates to CASSLARSSSYNEQFF. The rearrangement joins TRBV7-9 to TRBJ2-1; no reliable D call. V gave up 0 bases and J gave up 0 bases, with 9 bases separating them. There are 16 residues in the CDR3. Per germline, CDR1 SEHNR and CDR2 FQNEAQ (reference sequence).

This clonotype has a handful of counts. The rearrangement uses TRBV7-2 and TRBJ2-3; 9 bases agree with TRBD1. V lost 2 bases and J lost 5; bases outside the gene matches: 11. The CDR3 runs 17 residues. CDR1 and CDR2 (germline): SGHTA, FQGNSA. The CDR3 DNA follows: TGTGCCAGCAGCTTATTCCCGGGACAGGGAATGAGAGATACGCAGTATTTT. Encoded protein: CASSLFPGQGMRDTQYF.

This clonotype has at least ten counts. The CDR3 reads CSVESVSGRTDTQYF. In nucleotides, the CDR3 is TGCAGTGTCGAGTCGGTCAGCGGGAGAACAGATACGCAGTATTTT. This chain joins TRBV20-1 and TRBJ2-3; 8 bases map to TRBD2. The CDR3 consists of 15 residues. V shed 7 bases, J shed 3 bases, and the junction held 12 bases outside the gene matches. Germline V gene sequence: CDR1 DFQATT, CDR2 SNEGSKA (reference sequence).

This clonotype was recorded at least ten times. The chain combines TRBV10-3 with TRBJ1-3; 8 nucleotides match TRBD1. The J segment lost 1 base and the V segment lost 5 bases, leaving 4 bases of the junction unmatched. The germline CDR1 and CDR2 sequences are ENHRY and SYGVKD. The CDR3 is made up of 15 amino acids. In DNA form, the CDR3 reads TGTGCCATCAGTCAGGGGGCTATTTCTGGAAACACCATATATTTT. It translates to CAISQGAISGNTIYF.

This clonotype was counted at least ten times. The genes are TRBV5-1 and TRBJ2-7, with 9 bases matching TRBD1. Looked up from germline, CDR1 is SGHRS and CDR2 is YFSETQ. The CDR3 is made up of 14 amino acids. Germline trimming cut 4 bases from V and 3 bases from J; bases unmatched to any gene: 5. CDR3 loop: CASSRGTGIYEQYF. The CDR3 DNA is TGCGCCAGCAGCAGGGGGACAGGGATCTACGAGCAGTACTTC.

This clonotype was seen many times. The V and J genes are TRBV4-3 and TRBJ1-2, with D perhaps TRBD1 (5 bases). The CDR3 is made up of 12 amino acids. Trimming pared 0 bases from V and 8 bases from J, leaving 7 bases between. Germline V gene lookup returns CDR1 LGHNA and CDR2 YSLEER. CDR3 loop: CASSQDGDGYTF. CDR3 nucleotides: TGCGCCAGCAGCCAAGATGGGGACGGCTACACCTTC.

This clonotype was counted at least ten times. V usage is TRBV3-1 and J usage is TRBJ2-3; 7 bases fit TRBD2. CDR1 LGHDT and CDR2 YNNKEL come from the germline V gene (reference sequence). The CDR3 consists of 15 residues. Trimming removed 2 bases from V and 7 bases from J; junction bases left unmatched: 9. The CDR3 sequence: CASSQSFDSGYTQYF. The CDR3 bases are TGTGCCAGCAGCCAATCTTTTGATAGCGGGTATACGCAGTATTTT.

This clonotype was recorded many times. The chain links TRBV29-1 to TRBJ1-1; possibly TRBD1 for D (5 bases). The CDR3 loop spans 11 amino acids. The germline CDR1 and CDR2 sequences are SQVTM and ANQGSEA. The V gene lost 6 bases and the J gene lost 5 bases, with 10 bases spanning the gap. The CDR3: CSVGPRTEAFF. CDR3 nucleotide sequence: TGCAGCGTGGGGCCCCGGACTGAAGCTTTCTTT.

CDR3 amino acids: CATSRGVASRNEQFF. The CDR3 nucleotides read TGTGCCACATCCCGGGGAGTGGCCTCCAGGAATGAGCAGTTCTTC. The V call is TRBV6-1, the J call TRBJ2-1, with TRBD2 as a possible D gene (5 bases). There are 15 residues in the CDR3. The V end was cut by 10 bases, the J end by 7 bases, with 23 bases between. CDR1 and CDR2 from the germline V gene are MNHNS and SASEGT.